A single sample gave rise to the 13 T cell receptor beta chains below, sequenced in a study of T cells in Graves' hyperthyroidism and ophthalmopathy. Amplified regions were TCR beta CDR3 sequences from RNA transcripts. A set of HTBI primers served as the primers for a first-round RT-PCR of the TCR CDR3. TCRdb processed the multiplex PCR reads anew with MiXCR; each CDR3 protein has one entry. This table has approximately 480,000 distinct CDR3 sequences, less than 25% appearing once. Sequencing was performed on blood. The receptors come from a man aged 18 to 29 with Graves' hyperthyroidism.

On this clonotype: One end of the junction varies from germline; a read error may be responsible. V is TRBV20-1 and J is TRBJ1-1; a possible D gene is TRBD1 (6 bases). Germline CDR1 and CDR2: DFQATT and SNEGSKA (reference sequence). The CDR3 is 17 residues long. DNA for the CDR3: TGCAGTGCTAGTAAAGATATCGGACTTCTCAGGGGAACTGGAGCTTTCTTT. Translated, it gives CSASKDIGLLRGTGAFF.

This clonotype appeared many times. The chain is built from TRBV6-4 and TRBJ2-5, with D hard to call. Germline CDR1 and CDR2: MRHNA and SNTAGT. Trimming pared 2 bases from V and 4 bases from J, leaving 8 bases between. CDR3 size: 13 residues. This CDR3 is CASSDRPGETQYF. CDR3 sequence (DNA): TGTGCCAGCAGTGACAGGCCCGGAGAGACCCAGTACTTC.

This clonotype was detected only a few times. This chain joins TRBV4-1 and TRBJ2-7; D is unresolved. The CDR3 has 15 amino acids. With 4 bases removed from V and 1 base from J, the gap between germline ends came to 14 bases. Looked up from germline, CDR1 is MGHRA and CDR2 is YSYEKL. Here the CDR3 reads CASSPLPDGSYEQYF. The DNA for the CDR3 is TGCGCCAGCAGCCCTCTACCGGACGGGTCCTACGAGCAGTACTTC.

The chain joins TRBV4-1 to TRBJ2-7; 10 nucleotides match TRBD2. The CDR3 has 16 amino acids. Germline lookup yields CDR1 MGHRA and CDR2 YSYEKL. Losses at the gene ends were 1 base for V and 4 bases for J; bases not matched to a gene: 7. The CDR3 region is CASSQAGASGGYEQYF. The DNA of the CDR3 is TGCGCCAGCAGCCAAGCTGGGGCTAGCGGGGGATACGAGCAGTACTTC.

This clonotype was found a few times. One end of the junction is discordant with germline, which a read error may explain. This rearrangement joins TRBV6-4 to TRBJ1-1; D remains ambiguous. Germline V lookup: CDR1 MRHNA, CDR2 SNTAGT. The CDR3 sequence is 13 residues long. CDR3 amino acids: CASSQGLNTESFF. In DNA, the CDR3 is TGTGCCAGCAGCCAAGGCCTGAACACTGAATCTTTCTTT.

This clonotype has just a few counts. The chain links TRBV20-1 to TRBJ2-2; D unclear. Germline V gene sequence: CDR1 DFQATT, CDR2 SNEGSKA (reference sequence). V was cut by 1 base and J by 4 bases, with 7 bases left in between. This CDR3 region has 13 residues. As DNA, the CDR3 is TGCAGTGCTAGAGCGTACGGCACCGGGGAGCTGTTTTTT. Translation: CSARAYGTGELFF.

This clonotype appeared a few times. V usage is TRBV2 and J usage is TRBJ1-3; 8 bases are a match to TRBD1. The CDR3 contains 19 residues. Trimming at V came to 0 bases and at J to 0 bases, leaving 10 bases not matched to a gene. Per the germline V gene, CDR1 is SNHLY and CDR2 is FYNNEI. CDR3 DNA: TGTGCCAGCAGTGAAGCGCGGACAGGGTTAACATACTCTGGAAACACCATATATTTT. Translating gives CASSEARTGLTYSGNTIYF.

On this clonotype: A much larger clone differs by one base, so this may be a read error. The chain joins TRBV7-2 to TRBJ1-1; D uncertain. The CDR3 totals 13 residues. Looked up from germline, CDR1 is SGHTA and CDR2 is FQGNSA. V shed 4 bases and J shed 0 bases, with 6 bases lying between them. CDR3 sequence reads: CASSWVVNTEAFF. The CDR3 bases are TGTGCCAGCAGCTGGGTGGTGAACACTGAAGCTTTCTTT.

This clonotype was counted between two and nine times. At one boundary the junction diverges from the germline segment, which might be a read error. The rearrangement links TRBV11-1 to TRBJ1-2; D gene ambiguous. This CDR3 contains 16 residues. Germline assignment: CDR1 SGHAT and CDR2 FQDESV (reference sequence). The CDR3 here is CANSLPSRREHYGYTF. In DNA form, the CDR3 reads TGTGCCAACAGCTTACCCTCGAGGAGGGAGCACTATGGCTACACCTTC. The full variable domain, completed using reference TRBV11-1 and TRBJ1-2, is EAEVAQSPRYKITEKSQAVAFWCDPISGHATLYWYRQILGQGPELLVQFQDESVVDDSQLPKDRFSAERLKGVDSTLKIQPAELGDSAMYLCANSLPSRREHYGYTFGSGTRLTVV.

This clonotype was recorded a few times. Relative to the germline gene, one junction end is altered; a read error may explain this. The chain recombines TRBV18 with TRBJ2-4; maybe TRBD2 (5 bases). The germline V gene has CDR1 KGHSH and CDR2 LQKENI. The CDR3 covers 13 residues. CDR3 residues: CASSYREGNIKYF. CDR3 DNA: TGTGCCAGCTCGTACCGGGAAGGAAACATTAAGTACTTC.

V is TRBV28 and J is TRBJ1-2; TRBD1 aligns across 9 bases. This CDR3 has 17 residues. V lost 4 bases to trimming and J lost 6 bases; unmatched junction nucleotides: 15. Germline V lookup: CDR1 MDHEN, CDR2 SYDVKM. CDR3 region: CASSSPRTGELWNGYTF. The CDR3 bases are TGTGCCAGCAGTTCGCCCCGGACAGGGGAGCTCTGGAATGGCTACACCTTC.

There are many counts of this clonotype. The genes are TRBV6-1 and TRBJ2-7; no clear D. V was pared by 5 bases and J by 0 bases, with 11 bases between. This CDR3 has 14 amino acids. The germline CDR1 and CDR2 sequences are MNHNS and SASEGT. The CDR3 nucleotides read TGTGCCAGCAGTCTCAGTACCCTCTCCTACGAGCAGTACTTC. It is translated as CASSLSTLSYEQYF.

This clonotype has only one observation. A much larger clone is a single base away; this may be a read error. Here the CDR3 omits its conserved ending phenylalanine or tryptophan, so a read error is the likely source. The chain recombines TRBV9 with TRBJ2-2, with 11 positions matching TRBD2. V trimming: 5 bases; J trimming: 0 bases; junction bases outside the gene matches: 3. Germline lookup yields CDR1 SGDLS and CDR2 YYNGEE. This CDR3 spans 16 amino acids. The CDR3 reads CASSLAGGSNTGELFV. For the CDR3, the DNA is TGTGCCAGCAGTCTAGCGGGGGGCTCGAACACCGGGGAGCTGTTTGTT.